Listed below are T cell receptor beta chains from one sample, sequenced in a study of OX40 agonist ivuxolimab in advanced cancers. Profiled with immunoSEQ multiplex PCR; TCRdb holds only in-frame clones, not every one. Of under 50,000 clones detected, about 88% appear once; the ten largest clones hold over 50%. Sequences were derived from CD4+ or CD8+ T cells sorted from blood, sampled in a trial of the OX40 agonist ivuxolimab. These receptor sequences come from an adult with an advanced solid tumor such as melanoma, head and neck, liver or kidney cancer. The CDR3 runs from the conserved cysteine through the conserved F or W. The D gene is left open where the match is weak. Size is omitted from some rows. Given values are once, few, many or a class for expanded clones.

j_call cdr3_length clone_size d_call v_call cdr3_nt cdr3_aa
TRBJ2-1 17 NA TRBD1 TRBV27 TGTGCCAGCAGTCTCACGGGCGGACAGGGGGCGTCGAATGAGCAGTTCTTC CASSLTGGQGASNEQFF
TRBJ2-7 14 NA TRBD1 TRBV7-9 TGTGCCAGCAGCCAGGGACAGGGCTTATACGAGCAGTACTTC CASSQGQGLYEQYF
TRBJ1-5 18 NA TRBD1 TRBV28 TGTGCCAGCAGTTTAAAGAAAGGGGACAGCCTTAGCAATCAGCCCCAGCATTTT CASSLKKGDSLSNQPQHF
TRBJ2-1 11 NA TRBD1 TRBV29-1 TGCAGCGTGACCGGGACAGTGGAGCAGTTCTTC CSVTGTVEQFF
TRBJ2-7 16 NA TRBD1 TRBV2 TGTGCCAGCAGCGACGGACCAGCTGGGACAGCCTACGAGCAGTACTTC CASSDGPAGTAYEQYF
TRBJ2-1 19 NA TRBD1 TRBV7-8 TGTGCCAGCAGCTTAGCCCTCAAGCGACAGGGTGATGTGGACAATGAGCAGTTCTTC CASSLALKRQGDVDNEQFF
TRBJ1-1 18 NA TRBD1 TRBV5-1 TGCGCCAGCAGCTTTTCTCCCGGGACAGGGGGCCCGAACACTGAGGCTTTCTTT CASSFSPGTGGPNTEAFF
TRBJ2-5 16 NA NA TRBV7-3 TGTGCCAGCAGCTTAATCCCAAGCGGAGGCCAAGAGACCCAGTACTTC CASSLIPSGGQETQYF
TRBJ1-2 15 NA TRBD1 TRBV2 TGTGCCAGCCTCGAGCCCGGGACAGGGGTGTATGGCTACACCTTC CASLEPGTGVYGYTF
TRBJ2-3 15 NA NA TRBV7-6 TGTGCCAGCAGCTTCGGGGGCCTGGGCACAGATACGCAGTATTTT CASSFGGLGTDTQYF
TRBJ1-2 14 NA NA TRBV7-9 TGTGCCAGCAGCTTAGGAGGGAAAGTGACTGGCTACACCTTC CASSLGGKVTGYTF
TRBJ2-3 14 NA NA TRBV16 TGTGCCAGCAGCCAATTTCCCCGCACAGATACGCAGTATTTT CASSQFPRTDTQYF
TRBJ2-1 13 NA NA TRBV27 TGTGCCAGCAGTTTATCCGTCAATTCGGCCGCGTTCTTC CASSLSVNSAAFF
TRBJ2-7 14 NA NA TRBV10-1 TGCGCCAGCAGTGGGCCGGGGGCAAGCAGCGAGCAGTACTTC CASSGPGASSEQYF
TRBJ1-1 13 NA NA TRBV5-6 TGTGCCAGCAGCTACAACGGAAACGATGAAGCTTTCTTT CASSYNGNDEAFF
TRBJ2-2 14 once NA TRBV9 TGTGCCAGCAGCGCGGACTTCTACACCGGGGAGCTGTTTTTT CASSADFYTGELFF
TRBJ2-7 12 NA NA TRBV29-1 TGCAGCGTTGCGACGCCCTCCTACGAGCAGTACTTC CSVATPSYEQYF
TRBJ2-2 17 few NA TRBV5-1 TGCGCCAGCAGCTCTGGCGTCGCGACCTCGAACACCGGGGAGCTGTTTTTT CASSSGVATSNTGELFF
TRBJ2-1 14 NA NA TRBV7-9 TGTGCCAGCAGTAAGGGGGGTACCTACAATGAGCAGTTCTTC CASSKGGTYNEQFF
TRBJ2-7 17 NA NA TRBV7-9 TGTGCCAGCAGCTCTACCTCGGGGGCATCTCCCCCCTACGAGCAGTACTTC CASSSTSGASPPYEQYF
TRBJ1-4 15 once TRBD1 TRBV7-8 TGTGCCAGCAGCCAAGGGACAGCGAGATATGAAAAACTGTTTTTT CASSQGTARYEKLFF
TRBJ1-2 14 NA NA TRBV4-1 TGCGCCAGCAGCCCACGGACAGCTAACTATGGCTACACCTTC CASSPRTANYGYTF
TRBJ1-5 15 NA TRBD1 TRBV9 TGTGCCAGCAGCGTAGATAAGGGGGCAAATCAGCCCCAGCATTTT CASSVDKGANQPQHF
TRBJ2-7 13 NA NA TRBV5-1 TGCGCCAGCAGACCCCCAGGCCGATACGAGCAGTACTTC CASRPPGRYEQYF
TRBJ1-2 14 NA NA TRBV5-1 TGCGCCAGCAGCTGGGGCGGCCAACCAGATGGCTACACCTTC CASSWGGQPDGYTF
TRBJ2-7 17 NA TRBD1 TRBV6-4 TGTGCCAGCAGGACCCCCTACGGACAGGGGCTTCCCTACGAGCAGTACTTC CASRTPYGQGLPYEQYF
TRBJ2-3 17 NA TRBD2 TRBV11-2 TGTGCCAGCAGCAGTACTAGCGACTACCCTAGCACAGATACGCAGTATTTT CASSSTSDYPSTDTQYF
TRBJ2-3 15 NA TRBD2 TRBV7-8 TGTGCCAGCCGAGAAAGGGAGGGTATCACAGATACGCAGTATTTT CASREREGITDTQYF
TRBJ2-5 13 NA NA TRBV6-1 TGTGCCAGCAGGGGGGGACTCGAAGGGACCCAGTACTTC CASRGGLEGTQYF
TRBJ1-2 13 NA NA TRBV7-3 TGTGCCAGCAGCCCTGACGGCAACTATGGCTACACCTTC CASSPDGNYGYTF